These 2 T cell receptor beta chains originate from one sample sequenced in a study of blood T cells in healthy people across ages. For the second PCR, which ran for 7 to 11 cycles, a sample-barcoded 5' primer and a J-beta primer mix were used. TCRdb processed the 5' RACE reads anew with MiXCR; each CDR3 protein has one entry. Of 630,000 or so distinct CDR3 sequences listed, roughly 32% are singletons. Sequencing was performed on blood. Receptors were obtained from a woman at least 80 years old in good health.

Ten or more counts support this clonotype. The chain joins TRBV11-2 to TRBJ2-1, with a weak D call TRBD1 (6 bases). V was shortened by 5 bases and J by 1 base, with 15 bases between the two germline ends. CDR3 length equals 16 residues. Germline V CDR1 and CDR2: SGHAT, FQNNGV. The CDR3 loop is CASSGRTVSSYNEQFF. The CDR3 DNA reads as TGTGCCAGCAGCGGTAGGACAGTCAGTTCCTACAATGAGCAGTTCTTC.

Comment on this clonotype: A much larger clonotype is one base distant, so this may be a read error. The rearrangement joins TRBV4-2 to TRBJ2-5; either TRBD1 or TRBD2 may fit D (6 bases each). CDR3 size: 17 residues. Trimming left V 1 base short and J 11 bases short, with 26 bases between. Germline-derived CDR1 and CDR2 are LGHNA and YNFKEQ. The CDR3 DNA follows: TGTGCCAGCAGCCAAGGGTTGTCGGGGGCCCACCTCAATGAGCAGTACTTC. Protein sequence: CASSQGLSGAHLNEQYF.